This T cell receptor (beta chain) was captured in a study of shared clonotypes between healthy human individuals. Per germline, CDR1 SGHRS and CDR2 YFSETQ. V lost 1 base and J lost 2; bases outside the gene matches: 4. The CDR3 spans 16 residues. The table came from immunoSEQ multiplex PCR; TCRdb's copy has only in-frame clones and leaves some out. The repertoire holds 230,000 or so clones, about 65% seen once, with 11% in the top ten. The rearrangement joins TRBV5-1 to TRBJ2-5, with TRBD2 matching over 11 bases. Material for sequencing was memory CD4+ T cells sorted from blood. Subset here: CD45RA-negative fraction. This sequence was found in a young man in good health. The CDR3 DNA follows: TGCGCCAGCAGCTTGACTAGCGGGAGCGCTCAAGAGACCCAGTACTTC. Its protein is CASSLTSGSAQETQYF. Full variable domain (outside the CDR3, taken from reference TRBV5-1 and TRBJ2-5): KAGVTQTPRYLIKTRGQQVTLSCSPISGHRSVSWYQQTPGQGLQFLFEYFSETQRNKGNFPGRFSGRQFSNSRSEMNVSTLELGDSALYLCASSLTSGSAQETQYFGPGTRLLVL.